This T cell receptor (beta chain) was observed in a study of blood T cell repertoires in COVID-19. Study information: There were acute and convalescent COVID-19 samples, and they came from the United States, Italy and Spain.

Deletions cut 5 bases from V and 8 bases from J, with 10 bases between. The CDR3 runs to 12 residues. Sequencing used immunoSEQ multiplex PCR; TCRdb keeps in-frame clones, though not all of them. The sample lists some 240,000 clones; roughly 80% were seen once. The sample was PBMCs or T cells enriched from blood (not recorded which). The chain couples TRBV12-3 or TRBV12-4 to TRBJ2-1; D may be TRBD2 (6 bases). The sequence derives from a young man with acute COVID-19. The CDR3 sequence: CASSRGTDEQFF. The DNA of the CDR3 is TGTGCCAGCAGTCGCGGGACCGATGAGCAGTTCTTC.